A selection of T cell receptor beta chains follows, all from one sample in a study of technical replicates of blood from several donors. Sequenced by immunoSEQ multiplex PCR; TCRdb stores in-frame clones only, minus some. Of 55,000 to 75,000 clones in the sample, 91% are singletons; the top ten hold around 3.6%. The sequenced sample consisted of PBMCs. These receptor sequences come from a human donor in good health. Some clones in this sample may be carry-over from other donors' samples. Both conserved end residues are part of each CDR3. Each record gives: CDR3 DNA, CDR3 protein, D gene, J gene, V gene, clone size. The D gene is left open where the match is weak. Some rows mark clone size as missing; the rest say once, few, many or name a class of expanded clone.

cdr3_nt: TGTGCCAGCAAGAACAGGGGATATAACTATGGCTACACCTTC
cdr3_aa: CASKNRGYNYGYTF
d_call: TRBD1
j_call: TRBJ1-2
v_call: TRBV6-5
clone_size: once

cdr3_nt: TGCGCCAGCAGCCAAGATGCGGGGGGCTACTACGAGCAGTACTTC
cdr3_aa: CASSQDAGGYYEQYF
d_call: TRBD2
j_call: TRBJ2-7
v_call: TRBV4-1
clone_size: NA

cdr3_nt: TGTGCCAGCAGTTTACAGGGATCAAGGGGGGCCAACGTCCTGACTTTC
cdr3_aa: CASSLQGSRGANVLTF
d_call: NA
j_call: TRBJ2-6
v_call: TRBV6-5
clone_size: NA

cdr3_nt: TGCGCCAGCAGCAAGTTAGGAGGGGGCTCAGATACGCAGTATTTT
cdr3_aa: CASSKLGGGSDTQYF
d_call: NA
j_call: TRBJ2-3
v_call: TRBV4-1
clone_size: NA

cdr3_nt: TGCAGCGTTGCGGGGACAGGGAGAGGCTACGAGCAGTACTTC
cdr3_aa: CSVAGTGRGYEQYF
d_call: TRBD1
j_call: TRBJ2-7
v_call: TRBV29-1
clone_size: NA

cdr3_nt: TGCGCCAGCAGCTTCGGGAGGGTCGGGGGAACAGATACGCAGTATTTT
cdr3_aa: CASSFGRVGGTDTQYF
d_call: TRBD2
j_call: TRBJ2-3
v_call: TRBV5-1
clone_size: NA

cdr3_nt: TGTGCTAGTGGTTCCCGGCGAGCCGCTCGGGGCACAGATACGCAGTATTTT
cdr3_aa: CASGSRRAARGTDTQYF
d_call: NA
j_call: TRBJ2-3
v_call: TRBV12-5
clone_size: NA

cdr3_nt: TGCGCCAGCAGCCAAGATTCACAGACAGATACGCAGTATTTT
cdr3_aa: CASSQDSQTDTQYF
d_call: NA
j_call: TRBJ2-3
v_call: TRBV4-3
clone_size: NA

cdr3_nt: TGTGCCAGCAGCTTACGCACTAGCGTAACCGGCACAGATACGCAGTATTTT
cdr3_aa: CASSLRTSVTGTDTQYF
d_call: TRBD2
j_call: TRBJ2-3
v_call: TRBV5-6
clone_size: NA

cdr3_nt: TGTGCCAGTAGTTCGGTGGTGGACACTGAAGCTTTCTTT
cdr3_aa: CASSSVVDTEAFF
d_call: NA
j_call: TRBJ1-1
v_call: TRBV19
clone_size: NA

cdr3_nt: TGCGCCAGCAGCGTACAACAGGGGGTGGGGAACTATGGCTACACCTTC
cdr3_aa: CASSVQQGVGNYGYTF
d_call: TRBD1
j_call: TRBJ1-2
v_call: TRBV4-1
clone_size: NA

cdr3_nt: TGTGCCAGCAGTGAAAATACAGGGCGGCGAGAGACCCAGTACTTC
cdr3_aa: CASSENTGRRETQYF
d_call: NA
j_call: TRBJ2-5
v_call: TRBV6-1
clone_size: NA

cdr3_nt: TGTGCCAGCAGCTTGGCCGGTCAAGGGGCGCGAAATGAAAAACTGTTTTTT
cdr3_aa: CASSLAGQGARNEKLFF
d_call: NA
j_call: TRBJ1-4
v_call: TRBV5-4
clone_size: NA

cdr3_nt: TGTGCCAGTAGTTCCGGGACACAAAATGAAAAACTGTTTTTT
cdr3_aa: CASSSGTQNEKLFF
d_call: NA
j_call: TRBJ1-4
v_call: TRBV19
clone_size: NA

cdr3_nt: TGTGCCAGCAGCGCAAGACAGGGAATAGGGAATGAGCAGTTCTTC
cdr3_aa: CASSARQGIGNEQFF
d_call: TRBD1
j_call: TRBJ2-1
v_call: TRBV9
clone_size: NA

cdr3_nt: TGTGCCAGCAGCTTGCAACTAGCGGGTGGCGATACGCAGTATTTT
cdr3_aa: CASSLQLAGGDTQYF
d_call: TRBD2
j_call: TRBJ2-3
v_call: TRBV5-4
clone_size: NA

cdr3_nt: TGCGCCAGCAGCCAAGGAGTGGTCGAGCAGTACTTC
cdr3_aa: CASSQGVVEQYF
d_call: NA
j_call: TRBJ2-7
v_call: TRBV4-1
clone_size: NA

cdr3_nt: TGTGCCAGCAGCTCCGGGGACAGAATTAATGAAAAACTGTTTTTT
cdr3_aa: CASSSGDRINEKLFF
d_call: TRBD1
j_call: TRBJ1-4
v_call: TRBV7-9
clone_size: NA

cdr3_nt: TGCAGTGCTAGACAACGAGAAGGCTACACCTTC
cdr3_aa: CSARQREGYTF
d_call: NA
j_call: TRBJ1-2
v_call: TRBV20-1
clone_size: NA

cdr3_nt: TGTGCCAGCAGCCGGGGGGGAGACGAGCAGTACTTC
cdr3_aa: CASSRGGDEQYF
d_call: TRBD2
j_call: TRBJ2-7
v_call: TRBV11-3
clone_size: NA

cdr3_nt: TGTGCCAGCAGCCCACAAATAGGAGGCTCAACCCTCTGGGAGCAGTACTTC
cdr3_aa: CASSPQIGGSTLWEQYF
d_call: NA
j_call: TRBJ2-7
v_call: TRBV9
clone_size: NA

cdr3_nt: TGTGCCAGCAGCCATAGCGGGGGGCCGCCCCAAGAGACCCAGTACTTC
cdr3_aa: CASSHSGGPPQETQYF
d_call: TRBD2
j_call: TRBJ2-5
v_call: TRBV4-2
clone_size: NA

cdr3_nt: TGTGCCAGCTCATCGGGACTAGCGGGGGGCCAAGAGACCCAGTACTTC
cdr3_aa: CASSSGLAGGQETQYF
d_call: TRBD2
j_call: TRBJ2-5
v_call: TRBV18
clone_size: NA

cdr3_nt: TGTGCCAGCAGCCGTGGAGCGACGGCAGATACGCAGTATTTT
cdr3_aa: CASSRGATADTQYF
d_call: NA
j_call: TRBJ2-3
v_call: TRBV5-6
clone_size: NA

cdr3_nt: TGTGCCAGCAGCTTGGAGAACTATGGCTATACCTTC
cdr3_aa: CASSLENYGYTF
d_call: NA
j_call: TRBJ1-2
v_call: TRBV5-8
clone_size: NA

cdr3_nt: TGTGCCAGCAGTTACGACAGTCCGAACACTGAAGCTTTCTTT
cdr3_aa: CASSYDSPNTEAFF
d_call: NA
j_call: TRBJ1-1
v_call: TRBV6-5
clone_size: NA

cdr3_nt: TGTGCCAGCACCCTGACTAGCGGGGGCTACACCGGGGAGCTGTTTTTT
cdr3_aa: CASTLTSGGYTGELFF
d_call: TRBD2
j_call: TRBJ2-2
v_call: TRBV7-9
clone_size: NA

cdr3_nt: TGTGCCAGCAGCGTCATACAGGCTGGGGGGGAGCTGTTTTTT
cdr3_aa: CASSVIQAGGELFF
d_call: NA
j_call: TRBJ2-2
v_call: TRBV9
clone_size: NA

cdr3_nt: TGTGCCAGCAGCTTAGGACGGAGCTCCTACGAGCAGTACTTC
cdr3_aa: CASSLGRSSYEQYF
d_call: NA
j_call: TRBJ2-7
v_call: TRBV7-2
clone_size: NA

cdr3_nt: TGTGCCAGCAGCCCGTATAGCGGGGGGGCTTACGAGCAGTACTTC
cdr3_aa: CASSPYSGGAYEQYF
d_call: TRBD2
j_call: TRBJ2-7
v_call: TRBV7-2
clone_size: NA

cdr3_nt: TGTGCCAGCAGCCTCAGAGCGGGGGGCCTACCATACAATGAGCAGTTCTTC
cdr3_aa: CASSLRAGGLPYNEQFF
d_call: TRBD2
j_call: TRBJ2-1
v_call: TRBV7-2
clone_size: NA

cdr3_nt: TGTGCCAGCAGCGCCGGTGGGCGCCGCACAGATACGCAGTATTTT
cdr3_aa: CASSAGGRRTDTQYF
d_call: NA
j_call: TRBJ2-3
v_call: TRBV9
clone_size: NA

cdr3_nt: TGTGCCAGCAGTCTCCCGGGACAGGCGATCAGTGGCTACACCTTC
cdr3_aa: CASSLPGQAISGYTF
d_call: TRBD1
j_call: TRBJ1-2
v_call: TRBV6-6
clone_size: NA

cdr3_nt: TGTGCCAGCAGTTCCCAGGGGGCTCTGGACGAGCAGTACTTC
cdr3_aa: CASSSQGALDEQYF
d_call: TRBD1
j_call: TRBJ2-7
v_call: TRBV28
clone_size: NA

cdr3_nt: TGTGCCAGCAGCTTGGTGGGGACTACCAGCACAGATACGCAGTATTTT
cdr3_aa: CASSLVGTTSTDTQYF
d_call: TRBD2
j_call: TRBJ2-3
v_call: TRBV5-4
clone_size: NA

cdr3_nt: TGTGCCAGCAAACTGGGACAGGGACCGTACAATGAGCAGTTCTTC
cdr3_aa: CASKLGQGPYNEQFF
d_call: TRBD1
j_call: TRBJ2-1
v_call: TRBV2
clone_size: NA

cdr3_nt: TGTGCCACCAGCAGAGCTACTCCTGGGCAGTATTTT
cdr3_aa: CATSRATPGQYF
d_call: NA
j_call: TRBJ2-3
v_call: TRBV15
clone_size: once

cdr3_nt: TGTGCCAGCAGCCAAGTTCAGACAGACCTAGCCAAAAACATTCAGTACTTC
cdr3_aa: CASSQVQTDLAKNIQYF
d_call: NA
j_call: TRBJ2-4
v_call: TRBV4-2
clone_size: once

cdr3_nt: TGTGCCAGCAGCTCACTAGGGGCTAGCGGGGCCCGTGGCCAGTACTTC
cdr3_aa: CASSSLGASGARGQYF
d_call: TRBD2
j_call: TRBJ2-5
v_call: TRBV7-8
clone_size: NA

cdr3_nt: TGTGCCAGCAGTCATGGAAACAGGGGGAGCAATCAGCCCCAGCATTTT
cdr3_aa: CASSHGNRGSNQPQHF
d_call: TRBD1
j_call: TRBJ1-5
v_call: TRBV28
clone_size: NA

cdr3_nt: TGTGCCAGCAGCTTGAAGGGGTCTAATGAAAAACTGTTTTTT
cdr3_aa: CASSLKGSNEKLFF
d_call: NA
j_call: TRBJ1-4
v_call: TRBV5-6
clone_size: once

cdr3_nt: TGTGCCAGCAGTGAAGCATATAGGGGGGGGAGCAATCAGCCCCAGCATTTT
cdr3_aa: CASSEAYRGGSNQPQHF
d_call: NA
j_call: TRBJ1-5
v_call: TRBV6-1
clone_size: NA

cdr3_nt: TGCGCCAGCAGCCGGGACAGCTCTGGAAACACCATATATTTT
cdr3_aa: CASSRDSSGNTIYF
d_call: TRBD1
j_call: TRBJ1-3
v_call: TRBV5-1
clone_size: NA

cdr3_nt: TGTGCCAGCAGCTTAATGCAGGGAAGCTCCTACGAGCAGTACTTC
cdr3_aa: CASSLMQGSSYEQYF
d_call: NA
j_call: TRBJ2-7
v_call: TRBV7-2
clone_size: NA

cdr3_nt: TGTGCCAGCAGCTTAAATAGGGCAGGGACCGGGGAGCTGTTTTTT
cdr3_aa: CASSLNRAGTGELFF
d_call: NA
j_call: TRBJ2-2
v_call: TRBV7-3
clone_size: NA

cdr3_nt: TGCGCCAGCAGCTCCCATCCTCGACTAGCGGAAAATCAAGAGACCCAGTACTTC
cdr3_aa: CASSSHPRLAENQETQYF
d_call: TRBD2
j_call: TRBJ2-5
v_call: TRBV4-1
clone_size: NA

cdr3_nt: TGTGCCAGCAGCGTAGAGGGGGAGACCCAGTACTTC
cdr3_aa: CASSVEGETQYF
d_call: NA
j_call: TRBJ2-5
v_call: TRBV9
clone_size: NA

cdr3_nt: TGTGCCAGCAGCTTAGGAGAGACTGAAGCTTTCTTT
cdr3_aa: CASSLGETEAFF
d_call: NA
j_call: TRBJ1-1
v_call: TRBV7-8
clone_size: NA

cdr3_nt: TGTGCCAGCAGCCAAGATCCGGCGGGGGGGAGCACCGGGGAGCTGTTTTTT
cdr3_aa: CASSQDPAGGSTGELFF
d_call: TRBD2
j_call: TRBJ2-2
v_call: TRBV4-2
clone_size: NA

cdr3_nt: TGTGCCTGGAACCTCCAGGGCTCGAGAACTGAAGCTTTCTTT
cdr3_aa: CAWNLQGSRTEAFF
d_call: NA
j_call: TRBJ1-1
v_call: TRBV30
clone_size: NA

cdr3_nt: TGCGCCAGCAGCCAAGCCGCCAATGGACTAGCGGGTAATGAGCAGTTCTTC
cdr3_aa: CASSQAANGLAGNEQFF
d_call: TRBD2
j_call: TRBJ2-1
v_call: TRBV4-1
clone_size: NA

cdr3_nt: TGTGCCAGCAGAAGACAGGTGAGCTCCTACAATGAGCAGTTCTTC
cdr3_aa: CASRRQVSSYNEQFF
d_call: NA
j_call: TRBJ2-1
v_call: TRBV2
clone_size: NA

cdr3_nt: TGTGCCAGCAGTCCCGTCGGAGGGGACTACGAGCAGTACTTC
cdr3_aa: CASSPVGGDYEQYF
d_call: NA
j_call: TRBJ2-7
v_call: TRBV6-6
clone_size: NA

cdr3_nt: TGCGCCAACCCGGGACTAGCGGGAGGGTTCGTTGTCAATGAGCAGTTCTTC
cdr3_aa: CANPGLAGGFVVNEQFF
d_call: TRBD2
j_call: TRBJ2-1
v_call: TRBV10-2
clone_size: once

cdr3_nt: TGCAGCGCCATGCCAGGGGGCTCTTCCTACGAGCAGTACTTC
cdr3_aa: CSAMPGGSSYEQYF
d_call: TRBD1
j_call: TRBJ2-7
v_call: TRBV29-1
clone_size: many

cdr3_nt: TGTGCCAGCAGCTTAAACCCCAGGAACACTGAAGCTTTCTTT
cdr3_aa: CASSLNPRNTEAFF
d_call: NA
j_call: TRBJ1-1
v_call: TRBV7-8
clone_size: NA